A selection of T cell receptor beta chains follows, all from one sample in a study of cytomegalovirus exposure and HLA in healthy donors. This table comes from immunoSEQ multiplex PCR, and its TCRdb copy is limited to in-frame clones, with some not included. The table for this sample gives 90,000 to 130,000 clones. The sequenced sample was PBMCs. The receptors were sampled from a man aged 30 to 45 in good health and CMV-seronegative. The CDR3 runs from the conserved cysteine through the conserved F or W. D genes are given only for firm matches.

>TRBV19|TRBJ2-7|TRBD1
TGTGCCAGTAGTCCTCTCGGGACAGTATCCTACGAGCAGTACTTC
CASSPLGTVSYEQYF
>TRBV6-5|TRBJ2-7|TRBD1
TGTGCCAGCAGTTGGGACAGGTCCTACGAGCAGTACTTC
CASSWDRSYEQYF
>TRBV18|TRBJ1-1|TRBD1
TGTGCCAGCTCACCACGGGACAGGGAGGTCACTGAAGCTTTCTTT
CASSPRDREVTEAFF
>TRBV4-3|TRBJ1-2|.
TGCGCCAGCAGCCAAGCCTACGGGGGTTCGACTTCTACTTTTAACTATGGCTACACCTTC
CASSQAYGGSTSTFNYGYTF
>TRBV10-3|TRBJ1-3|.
TGTGCCATCAGTGTTTCATCTGGAAACACCATATATTTT
CAISVSSGNTIYF
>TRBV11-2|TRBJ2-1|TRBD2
TGTGCCAGCAGCTTAGTCTCCGGCGGGGGCTACAATGAGCAGTTCTTC
CASSLVSGGGYNEQFF
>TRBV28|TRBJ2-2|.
TGTGCCAGCAGTTTCCCCCTAGCACGCACCGGGGAGCTGTTTTTT
CASSFPLARTGELFF
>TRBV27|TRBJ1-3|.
TGTGCCAGCAGTTCGGGGGGTGTCGCCTCTGGAAACACCATATATTTT
CASSSGGVASGNTIYF
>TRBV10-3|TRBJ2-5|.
TGTGCCACCGCACAACAAGAGACCCAGTACTTC
CATAQQETQYF
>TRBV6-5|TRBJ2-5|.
TGTGCCAGCAGCTGGGACTTCCAAGAGACCCAGTACTTC
CASSWDFQETQYF
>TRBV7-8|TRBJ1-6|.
TGTGCCAGCAGCTCGAGGGCGGAACCTAATTCACCCCTCCACTTT
CASSSRAEPNSPLHF
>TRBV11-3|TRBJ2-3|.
TGTGCCAGCAGCTTATTCCCTCTTACTAACACAGATACGCAGTATTTT
CASSLFPLTNTDTQYF
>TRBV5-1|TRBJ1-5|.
TGCGCCAGCAGCTTGGTCGGGGGGGAGCCCCAGCATTTT
CASSLVGGEPQHF
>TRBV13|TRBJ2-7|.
TGTGCCAGCAGCGAAAAGGGGGGGCCGAATCCCTACGAGCAGTACTTC
CASSEKGGPNPYEQYF
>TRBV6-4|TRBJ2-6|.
TGTGCCAGCAGTGACAGAGCCTCTGGGGCCAACGTCCTGACTTTC
CASSDRASGANVLTF
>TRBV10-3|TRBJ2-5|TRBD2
TGTGCCGCCAGGACTAGCGGGGGGGAAGAGACCCAGTACTTC
CAARTSGGEETQYF
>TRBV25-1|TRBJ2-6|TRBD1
TGTGCCAGCGTTGAGGACAGGGGGCCTTCCTCTGGGGCCAACGTCCTGACTTTC
CASVEDRGPSSGANVLTF
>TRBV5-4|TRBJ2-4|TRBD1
TGTGCCAGCAGCTTAACTACAGGGGCCGGAAACATTCAGTACTTC
CASSLTTGAGNIQYF
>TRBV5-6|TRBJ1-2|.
TGTGCCAGCAGCCCCGGCGGGGTTTTAGGCTATGGCTACACCTTC
CASSPGGVLGYGYTF
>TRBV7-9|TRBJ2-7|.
TGTGCCAGCAGCTTTCGAGCCTCAATCGCCTACGAGCAGTACTTC
CASSFRASIAYEQYF
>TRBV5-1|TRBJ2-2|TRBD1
TGCGCCAGCAGCTACCGGGACAGGAGTAACACCGGGGAGCTGTTTTTT
CASSYRDRSNTGELFF
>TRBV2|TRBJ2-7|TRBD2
TGTGCCAGTCGGACTAGCGGACTCTACGAGCAGTACTTC
CASRTSGLYEQYF
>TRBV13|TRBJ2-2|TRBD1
TGTGCCAGCAGCCCCGGGACAGGGGGGAACACCGGGGAGCTGTTTTTT
CASSPGTGGNTGELFF
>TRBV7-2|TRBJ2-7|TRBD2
TGTGCCAGCAGCCCTCGGACTAGCGGGGCCTACGAGCAGTACTTC
CASSPRTSGAYEQYF
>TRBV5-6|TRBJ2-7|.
TGTGCCAGCAGCTTGGCCAACGGCTACGAGCAGTACTTC
CASSLANGYEQYF
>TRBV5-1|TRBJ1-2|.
TGCGCCAGCAGCTTGGATGGAGGGAACTATGGCTACACCTTC
CASSLDGGNYGYTF
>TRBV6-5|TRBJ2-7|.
TGTGCCAGCAGTTACTCGAGAGGGTTTGGCGAGCAGTACTTC
CASSYSRGFGEQYF
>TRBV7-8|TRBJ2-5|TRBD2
TGTGCCAGCAGCTTTGTAGCGGGGGGAGGGGAGACCCAGTACTTC
CASSFVAGGGETQYF
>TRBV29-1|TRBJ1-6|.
TGCAGCGCGGGGGTCGAAGGGGATTCACCCCTCCACTTT
CSAGVEGDSPLHF
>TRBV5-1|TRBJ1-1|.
TGCGCCAGCAGCTTGAAAAGTCCCGGACTGCCGAACACTGAAGCTTTCTTT
CASSLKSPGLPNTEAFF
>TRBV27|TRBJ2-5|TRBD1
TGTGCCAGCAGTTCGGGACAGCAAGAGACCCAGTACTTC
CASSSGQQETQYF
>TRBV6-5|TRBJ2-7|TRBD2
TGTGCCAGCAGTTACTCGGGGACTACCTACGAGCAGTACTTC
CASSYSGTTYEQYF
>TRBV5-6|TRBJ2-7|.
TGTGCCAGCAGCTGGGGACAAAACTACGAGCAGTACTTC
CASSWGQNYEQYF
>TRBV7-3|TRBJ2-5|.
TGTGCCAGCAGCCGGGGGGCCCTAGAGACCCAGTACTTC
CASSRGALETQYF
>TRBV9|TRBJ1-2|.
TGTGCCAGCAGCGATAAGGCGGGCTATGGCTACACCTTC
CASSDKAGYGYTF
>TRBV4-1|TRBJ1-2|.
TGCGCCAGCAGCCAAGATCCCAGGGACTATGGCTACACCTTC
CASSQDPRDYGYTF
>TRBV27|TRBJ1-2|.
TGTGCCAGCAGTTCCACAGGGTTAGGGGACTATGGCTACACCTTC
CASSSTGLGDYGYTF
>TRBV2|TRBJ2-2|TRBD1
TGTGCCAGCAGTTCCGGGACAGCCGGTAAAGGGAACACCGGGGAGCTGTTTTTT
CASSSGTAGKGNTGELFF
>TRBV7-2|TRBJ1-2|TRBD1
TGTGCCAGCAGCTTAGGCCGGCAAGAGACAGGGGGAGTCTATGGCTACACCTTC
CASSLGRQETGGVYGYTF
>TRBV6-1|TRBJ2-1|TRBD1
TGTGCCAGCAGTTCCGGGACAGCGGACCGCAATGAGCAGTTCTTC
CASSSGTADRNEQFF